This T cell receptor beta chain was retrieved from a study of beta chain features in type 1 diabetes. Notes on the study in general: Insertions at VDJ junctions were less frequent in type 1 diabetes patients. These patients also deleted more nucleotides at the same junctions. Significant though moderate, a shortening of TCRB CDR3s appeared in all four CD4+ subsets of Type 1 diabetes patients.

CD4+ naive, central memory, regulatory and stem cell-like memory cells were sorted via CD45RO/CCR7/CD25/CD127/CD95/CD27. All of the isolated RNA was reverse transcribed, so expressed TCRB transcripts were sequenced. Measured with immunoSEQ multiplex PCR; TCRdb has only the in-frame clones, and not every one. The profile shows roughly 230,000 clones, 9.6% of them singletons. Concerning this clone itself: Its antigen is still unknown.

Specimen: naive CD4+ T cells from blood. The clonotype was recovered from a woman aged 18-29 years in good health.

CDR3 residues: CASGTGVDLPQHF. CDR3 DNA: TGTGCCAGTGGGACAGGGGTGGATCTGCCCCAGCATTTT. The J gene is TRBJ1-5, the V gene TRBV19; 10 nucleotides agree with TRBD1. The ends lost 8 bases at V and 9 bases at J; junction bases unmatched: 7. The CDR3 is 13 amino acids. Germline V gene data show CDR1 as LNHDA and CDR2 as SQIVND (reference sequence).